This T cell receptor (beta chain) was obtained from a study of blood T cells in healthy people across ages. General observations from the study: Underestimates were what the diversity estimates from one million T cells were considered to be. Using unsorted PBMCs precluded a conclusive naive versus antigen-experienced comparison.

Then a second PCR, running about 7 to 11 cycles, was carried out with a sample-barcoded 5' primer and a J-beta primer mix. Each cDNA molecule carried a tag from a template-switch adaptor that contained 12 random nucleotides. A single record per CDR3 protein comes from TCRdb applying MiXCR to the 5' RACE reads. Here the sample spans almost 1 million distinct CDR3 sequences, just over 50% being singletons. A note on this clonotype: Its antigen remains unidentified.

The TCR was taken from an older woman in good health. Sequences were obtained from blood.

The CDR3 nucleotides read TGCAGTGCTAGTCAGGGACTAGCGAGATACGAGCAGTACTTC. Its translation is CSASQGLARYEQYF. This chain joins TRBV20-1 and TRBJ2-4; 10 bases match TRBD2. With the DNA end fitting TRBJ2-7 better, the J assignment may be wrong. CDR1 and CDR2 (germline): DFQATT, SNEGSKA (reference sequence). The CDR3 is 14 amino acids.